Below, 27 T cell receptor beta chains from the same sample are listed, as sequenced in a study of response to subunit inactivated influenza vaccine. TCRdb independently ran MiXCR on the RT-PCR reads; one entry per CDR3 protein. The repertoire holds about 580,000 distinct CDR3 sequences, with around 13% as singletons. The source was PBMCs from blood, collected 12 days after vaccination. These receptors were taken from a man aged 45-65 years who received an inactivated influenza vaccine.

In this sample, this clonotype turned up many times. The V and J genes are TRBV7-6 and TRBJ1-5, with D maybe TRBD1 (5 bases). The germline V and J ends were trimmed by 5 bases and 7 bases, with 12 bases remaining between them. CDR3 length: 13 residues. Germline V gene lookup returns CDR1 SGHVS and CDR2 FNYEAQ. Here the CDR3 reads CASSTNQGQPQHF. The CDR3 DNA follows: TGTGCCAGCAGCACGAACCAGGGCCAGCCCCAGCATTTT.

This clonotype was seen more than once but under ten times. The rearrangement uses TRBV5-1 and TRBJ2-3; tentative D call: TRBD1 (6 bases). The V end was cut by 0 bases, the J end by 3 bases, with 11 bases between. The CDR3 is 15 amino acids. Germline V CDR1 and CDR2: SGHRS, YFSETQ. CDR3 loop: CASSLGGRVTDTQYF. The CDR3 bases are TGCGCCAGCAGCTTGGGGGGGCGCGTGACAGATACGCAGTATTTT. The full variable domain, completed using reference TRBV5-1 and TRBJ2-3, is KAGVTQTPRYLIKTRGQQVTLSCSPISGHRSVSWYQQTPGQGLQFLFEYFSETQRNKGNFPGRFSGRQFSNSRSEMNVSTLELGDSALYLCASSLGGRVTDTQYFGPGTRLTVL.

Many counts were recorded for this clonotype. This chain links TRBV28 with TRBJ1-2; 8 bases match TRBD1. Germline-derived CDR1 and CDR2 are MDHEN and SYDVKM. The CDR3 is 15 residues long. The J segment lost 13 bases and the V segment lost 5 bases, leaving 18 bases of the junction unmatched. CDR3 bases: TGTGCCAGCAGTCAATGGAGGACAGGGATGGAAGCGGGCACCTTC. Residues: CASSQWRTGMEAGTF.

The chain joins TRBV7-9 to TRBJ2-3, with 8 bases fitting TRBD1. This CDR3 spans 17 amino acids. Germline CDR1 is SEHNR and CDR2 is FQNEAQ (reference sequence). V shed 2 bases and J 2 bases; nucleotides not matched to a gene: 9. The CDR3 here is CASSLFRGRRNTDTQYF. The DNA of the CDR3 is TGTGCCAGCAGCTTATTCAGGGGGCGTAGAAACACAGATACGCAGTATTTT.

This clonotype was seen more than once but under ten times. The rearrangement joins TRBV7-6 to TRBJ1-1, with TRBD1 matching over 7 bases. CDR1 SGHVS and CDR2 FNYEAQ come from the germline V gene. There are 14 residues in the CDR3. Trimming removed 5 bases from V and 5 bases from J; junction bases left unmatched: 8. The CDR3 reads CASSKETGLTEAFF. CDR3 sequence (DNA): TGTGCCAGCAGCAAAGAGACAGGGTTGACTGAAGCTTTCTTT.

The CDR3 sequence is CASSQVGKREGFRDTQYF. The CDR3 bases are TGTGCCAGCAGCCAAGTGGGAAAGCGGGAGGGCTTCCGAGATACGCAGTATTTT. This rearrangement joins TRBV3-1 to TRBJ2-3; 10 bases line up with TRBD2. This CDR3 is 18 amino acids long. With 1 base clipped from V and 5 bases from J, the junction kept 12 bases outside the gene matches. Per germline, CDR1 LGHDT and CDR2 YNNKEL (reference sequence).

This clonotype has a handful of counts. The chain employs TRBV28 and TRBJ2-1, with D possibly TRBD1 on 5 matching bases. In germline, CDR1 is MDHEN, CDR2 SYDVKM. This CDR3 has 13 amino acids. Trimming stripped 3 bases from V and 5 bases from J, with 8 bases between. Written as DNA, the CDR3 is TGTGCCAGCAGTTTCAGGGTCAACAATGAGCAGTTCTTC. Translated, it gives CASSFRVNNEQFF.

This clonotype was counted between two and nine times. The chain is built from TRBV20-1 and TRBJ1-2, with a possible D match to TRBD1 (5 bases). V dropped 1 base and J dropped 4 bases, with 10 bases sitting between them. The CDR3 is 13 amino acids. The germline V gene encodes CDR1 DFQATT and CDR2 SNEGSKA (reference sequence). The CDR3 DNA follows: TGCAGTGCTAGAGCTTGGGACGGCTATGGCTACACCTTC. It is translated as CSARAWDGYGYTF.

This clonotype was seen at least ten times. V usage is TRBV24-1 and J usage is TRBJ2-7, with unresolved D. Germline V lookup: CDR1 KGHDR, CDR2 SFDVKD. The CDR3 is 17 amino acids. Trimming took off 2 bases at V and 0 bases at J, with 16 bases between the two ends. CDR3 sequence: CATSDSPTGILSYEQYF. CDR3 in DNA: TGTGCCACCAGTGATTCCCCGACGGGCATACTCTCCTACGAGCAGTACTTC.

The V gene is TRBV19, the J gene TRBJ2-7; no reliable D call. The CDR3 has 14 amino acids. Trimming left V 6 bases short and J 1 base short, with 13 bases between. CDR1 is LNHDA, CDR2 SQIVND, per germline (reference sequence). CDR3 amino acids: CASSRTQASYEQYF. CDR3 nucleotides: TGTGCCAGTAGCCGGACCCAGGCATCCTACGAGCAGTACTTC.

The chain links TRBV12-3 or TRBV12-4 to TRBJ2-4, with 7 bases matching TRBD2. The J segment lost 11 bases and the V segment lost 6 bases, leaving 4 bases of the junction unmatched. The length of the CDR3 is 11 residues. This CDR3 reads CASRRGGVQYF. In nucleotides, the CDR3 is TGTGCCAGCAGGCGCGGGGGAGTTCAGTACTTC.

As DNA, the CDR3 is TGTGCCAGCAGTTACGCCCGGGGCGAGCAGTACTTC. Protein product: CASSYARGEQYF. This chain uses TRBV12-3 or TRBV12-4 with TRBJ2-7, with a weak D call TRBD2 (5 bases). V was shortened by 4 bases and J by 6 bases, with 10 bases between the two germline ends. The CDR3 loop spans 12 amino acids.

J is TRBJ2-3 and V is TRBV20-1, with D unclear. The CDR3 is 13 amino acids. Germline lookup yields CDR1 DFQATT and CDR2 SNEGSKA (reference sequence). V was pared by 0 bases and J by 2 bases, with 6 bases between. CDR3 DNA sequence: TGCAGTGCTAGAGATGGTCCCACAGATACGCAGTATTTT. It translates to CSARDGPTDTQYF.

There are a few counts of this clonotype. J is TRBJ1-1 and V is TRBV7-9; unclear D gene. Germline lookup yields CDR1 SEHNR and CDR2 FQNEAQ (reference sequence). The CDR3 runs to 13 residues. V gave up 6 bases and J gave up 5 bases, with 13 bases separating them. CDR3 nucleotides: TGTGCCAGCAGTATGGACCCTTGGACTGAAGCTTTCTTT. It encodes CASSMDPWTEAFF.

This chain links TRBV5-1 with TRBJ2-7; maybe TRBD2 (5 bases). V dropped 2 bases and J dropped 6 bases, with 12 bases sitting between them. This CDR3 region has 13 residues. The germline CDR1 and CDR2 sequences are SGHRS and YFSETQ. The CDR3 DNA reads TGCGCCAGCAGCTTCGGAGGAGATGGCGAGCAGTACTTC. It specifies CASSFGGDGEQYF.

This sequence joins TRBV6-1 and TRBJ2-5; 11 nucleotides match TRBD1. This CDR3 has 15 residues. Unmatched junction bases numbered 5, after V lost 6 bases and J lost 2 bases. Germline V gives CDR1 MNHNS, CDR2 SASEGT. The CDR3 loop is CASSPDRGRQETQYF. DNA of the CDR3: TGTGCCAGCAGCCCGGACAGGGGGCGACAAGAGACCCAGTACTTC.

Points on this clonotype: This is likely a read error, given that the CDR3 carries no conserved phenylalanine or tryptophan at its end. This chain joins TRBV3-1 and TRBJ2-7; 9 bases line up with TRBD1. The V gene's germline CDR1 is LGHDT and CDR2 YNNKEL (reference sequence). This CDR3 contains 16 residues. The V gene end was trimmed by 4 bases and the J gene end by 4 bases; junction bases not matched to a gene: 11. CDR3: CASSPRYGQGIYEQYS. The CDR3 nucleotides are TGTGCCAGCAGCCCCCGTTACGGACAGGGGATTTACGAGCAGTACTCC.

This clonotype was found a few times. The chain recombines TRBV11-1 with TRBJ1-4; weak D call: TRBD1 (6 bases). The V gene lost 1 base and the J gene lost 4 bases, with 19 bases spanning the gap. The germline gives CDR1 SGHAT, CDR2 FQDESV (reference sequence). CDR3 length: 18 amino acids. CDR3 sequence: CASSLGQGRTSGNEKLFF. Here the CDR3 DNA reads TGTGCCAGCAGCTTAGGCCAGGGGCGTACCTCTGGTAATGAAAAACTGTTTTTT.

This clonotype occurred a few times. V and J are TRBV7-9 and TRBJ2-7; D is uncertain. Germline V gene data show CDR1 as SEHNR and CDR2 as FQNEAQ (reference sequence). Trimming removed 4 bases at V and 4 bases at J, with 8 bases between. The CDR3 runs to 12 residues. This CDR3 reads CASSSGWYEQYF. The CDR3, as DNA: TGTGCCAGCAGCTCTGGTTGGTACGAGCAGTACTTC.

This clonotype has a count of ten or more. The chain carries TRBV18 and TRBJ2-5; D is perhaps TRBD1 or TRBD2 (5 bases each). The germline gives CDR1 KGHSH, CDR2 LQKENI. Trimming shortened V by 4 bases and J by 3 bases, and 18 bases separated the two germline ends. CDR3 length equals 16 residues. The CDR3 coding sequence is TGTGCCAGCTCACAAGGGACGGGGAACGAAAAAGAGACCCAGTACTTC. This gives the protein CASSQGTGNEKETQYF. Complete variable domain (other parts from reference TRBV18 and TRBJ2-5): NAGVMQNPRHLVRRRGQEARLRCSPMKGHSHVYWYRQLPEEGLKFMVYLQKENIIDESGMPKERFSAEFPKEGPSILRIQQVVRGDSAAYFCASSQGTGNEKETQYFGPGTRLLVL.

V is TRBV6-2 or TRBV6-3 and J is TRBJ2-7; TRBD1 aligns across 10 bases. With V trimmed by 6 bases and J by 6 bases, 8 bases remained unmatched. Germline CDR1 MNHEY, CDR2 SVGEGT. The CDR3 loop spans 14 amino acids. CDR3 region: CASSPTRDRGEQYF. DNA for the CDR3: TGTGCCAGCAGCCCAACCAGGGACAGGGGCGAGCAGTACTTC.

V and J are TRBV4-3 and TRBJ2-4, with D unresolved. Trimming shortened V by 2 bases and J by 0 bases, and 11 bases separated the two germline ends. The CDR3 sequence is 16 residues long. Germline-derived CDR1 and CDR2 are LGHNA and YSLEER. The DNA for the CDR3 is TGCGCCAGCAGCCAAAATATCGACCTAGCCAAAAACATTCAGTACTTC. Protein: CASSQNIDLAKNIQYF.

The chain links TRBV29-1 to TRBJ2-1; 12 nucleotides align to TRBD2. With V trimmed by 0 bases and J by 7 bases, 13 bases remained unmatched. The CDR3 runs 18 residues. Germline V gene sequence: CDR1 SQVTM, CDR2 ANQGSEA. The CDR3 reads CSVEDRLAGEGLTNEQFF. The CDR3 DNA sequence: TGCAGCGTTGAAGATCGACTAGCGGGAGAAGGACTTACAAATGAGCAGTTCTTC.

CDR3 sequence: CASSPQPATNEKLFF. The CDR3 coding sequence is TGTGCCAGCAGTCCTCAGCCTGCAACTAATGAAAAACTGTTTTTT. V and J are TRBV7-9 and TRBJ1-4, with D hard to call. V lost 6 bases and J lost 0, with 11 bases in between. This CDR3 spans 15 amino acids. CDR1 is SEHNR, CDR2 FQNEAQ, per germline (reference sequence).

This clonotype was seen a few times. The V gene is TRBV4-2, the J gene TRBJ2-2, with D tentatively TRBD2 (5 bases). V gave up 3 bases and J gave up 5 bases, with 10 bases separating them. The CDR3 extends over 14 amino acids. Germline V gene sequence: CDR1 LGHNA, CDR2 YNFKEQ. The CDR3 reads CASSQERVTGELFF. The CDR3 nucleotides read TGTGCCAGCAGCCAGGAGAGGGTTACCGGGGAGCTGTTTTTT.

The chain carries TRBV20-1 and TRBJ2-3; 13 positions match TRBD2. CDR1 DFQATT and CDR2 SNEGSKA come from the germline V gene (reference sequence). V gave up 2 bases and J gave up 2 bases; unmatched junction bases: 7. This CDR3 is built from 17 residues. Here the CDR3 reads CSARPPGLAGITDTQYF. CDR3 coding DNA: TGCAGTGCTAGACCTCCGGGACTAGCGGGGATCACAGATACGCAGTATTTT.

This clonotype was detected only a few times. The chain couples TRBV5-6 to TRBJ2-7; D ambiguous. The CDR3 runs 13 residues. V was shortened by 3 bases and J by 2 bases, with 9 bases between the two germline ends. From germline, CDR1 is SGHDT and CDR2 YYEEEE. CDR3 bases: TGTGCCAGCAGCTGGAACCGGGCCTACGAGCAGTACTTC. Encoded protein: CASSWNRAYEQYF.